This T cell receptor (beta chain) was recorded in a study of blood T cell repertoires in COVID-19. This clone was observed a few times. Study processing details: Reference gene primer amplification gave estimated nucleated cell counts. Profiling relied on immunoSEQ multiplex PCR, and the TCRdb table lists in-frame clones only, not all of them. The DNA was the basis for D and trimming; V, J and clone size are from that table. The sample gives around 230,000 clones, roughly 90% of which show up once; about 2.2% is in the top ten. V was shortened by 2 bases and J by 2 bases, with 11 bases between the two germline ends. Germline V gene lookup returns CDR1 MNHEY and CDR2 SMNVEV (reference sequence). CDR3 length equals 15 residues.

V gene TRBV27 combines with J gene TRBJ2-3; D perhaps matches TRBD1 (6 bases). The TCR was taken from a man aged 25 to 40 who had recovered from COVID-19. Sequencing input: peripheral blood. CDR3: CASSLQGGPTDTQYF. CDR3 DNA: TGTGCCAGCAGTTTACAAGGGGGTCCCACAGATACGCAGTATTTT.